The clone carrying this T cell receptor beta chain was observed a few times. V shed 1 base and J shed 6 bases, with 22 bases lying between them. CDR3 size: 18 residues. Germline V gene sequence: CDR1 PRHDT, CDR2 FYEKMQ (reference sequence). During its preparation, the TCRbeta library received unique molecular identifiers. TCRdb processed the PCR reads anew with MiXCR; each CDR3 protein has one entry. The repertoire holds approximately 200,000 distinct CDR3 sequences, with 6.3% as singletons. This sample was taken from a study of T-cell reconstitution after alpha-beta-depleted transplantation in children.

The chain carries TRBV13 and TRBJ2-1, with a possible D match to TRBD2 (6 bases). This receptor was taken from a girl under two years old with combined immunodeficiency, due to receive a stem cell transplant. Source: PBMCs, taken before TCRalphabeta/CD19-depleted stem cell transplant. CDR3 in DNA: TGTGCCAGCAGCTTAGCCCTCGGGACTCCTGAAGCCCCCAATGAGCAGTTCTTC. This translates into CASSLALGTPEAPNEQFF.